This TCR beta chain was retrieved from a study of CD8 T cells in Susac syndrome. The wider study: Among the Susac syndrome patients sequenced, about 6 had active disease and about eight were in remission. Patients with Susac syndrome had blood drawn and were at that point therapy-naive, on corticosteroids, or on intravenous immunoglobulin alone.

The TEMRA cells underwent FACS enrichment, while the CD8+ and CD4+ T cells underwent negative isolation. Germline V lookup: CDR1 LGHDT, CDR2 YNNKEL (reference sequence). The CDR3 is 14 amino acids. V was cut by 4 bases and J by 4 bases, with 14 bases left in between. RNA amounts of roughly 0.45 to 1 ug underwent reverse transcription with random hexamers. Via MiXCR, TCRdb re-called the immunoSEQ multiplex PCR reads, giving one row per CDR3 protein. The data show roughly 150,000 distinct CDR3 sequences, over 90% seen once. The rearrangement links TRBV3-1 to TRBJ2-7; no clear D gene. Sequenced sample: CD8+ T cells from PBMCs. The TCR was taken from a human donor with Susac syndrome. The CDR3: CASSPPFTIYEQYF. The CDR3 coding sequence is TGTGCCAGCAGCCCCCCCTTCACTATATACGAGCAGTACTTC.